Listed here are 21 T cell receptor beta chains from one sample, sequenced in a study of post-analysis software for immune sequencing data (dated by TCRdb to the mid-2010s). The investigation overall reported the following: A handful of TRBV segments, including TRBV5-6, TRBV5-1 and TRBV20-1, were significantly more frequent in patients than controls.

The library was produced with PCR. Sequencing relied on an Illumina HiSeq 2500. Unique molecular identifiers were incorporated into TCR beta cDNA libraries to reduce PCR and sequencing biases. Using fastp at Q25 and MiXCR, TCRdb reprocessed the public reads and kept productive beta chains. Rows are combined by CDR3 protein, so each entry shows the most common genes and DNA. The table for this sample lists 700,000 to 900,000 distinct CDR3 sequences; about 45% of them were counted only once. The ten largest make up 4.9% of the sample. These receptors have no known antigen. The specimen sequenced was blood. The receptors were sampled from a girl aged 10 to 17 with multiple sclerosis.

This clonotype was observed a handful of times. V gene TRBV7-8 combines with J gene TRBJ2-3, with D perhaps TRBD1 (5 bases). Trimming shortened V by 3 bases and J by 5 bases, and 18 bases separated the two germline ends. The CDR3 extends over 16 amino acids. CDR1 and CDR2 (germline): SGHVS, FQNEAQ. The CDR3 here is CASSLGLAPPQDTQYF. Written as DNA, the CDR3 is TGTGCCAGCAGCTTGGGGCTTGCGCCCCCACAAGATACGCAGTATTTT.

The chain couples TRBV7-3 to TRBJ2-1; 16 bases are shared with TRBD2. Germline V lookup: CDR1 SGHTA, CDR2 FQGTGA. J lost 0 bases, V lost 6 bases, and 8 bases had no gene match. The CDR3 contains 19 residues. The CDR3 DNA follows: TGTGCCAGCAGTTGGGGACTAGCGGGAGGGTCGAGCTCCTACAATGAGCAGTTCTTC. This codes for CASSWGLAGGSSSYNEQFF.

The chain uses TRBV28 and TRBJ2-3; weak D call: TRBD1 (5 bases). Germline CDR1 reads MDHEN; CDR2 reads SYDVKM. V lost 5 bases and J lost 4, with 19 bases in between. CDR3 size: 16 residues. Here the CDR3 reads CASSPPRAGPADTQYF. CDR3 in DNA: TGTGCCAGCAGTCCACCCCGGGCAGGGCCCGCAGATACGCAGTATTTT.

This clonotype occurred a few times. V and J are TRBV6-2 or TRBV6-3 and TRBJ2-1; TRBD2 matches 10 bases. From germline, CDR1 is MNHEY and CDR2 SVGEGT. This CDR3 is built from 18 residues. After removal of 2 bases from V and 6 bases from J, the junction contained 13 bases not matched to a gene. CDR3 amino acids: CASSYVLAGGLLSNEQFF. CDR3 in DNA: TGTGCCAGCAGTTACGTTTTAGCGGGAGGTCTTCTTTCCAATGAGCAGTTCTTC.

The CDR3 loop is CASSLANVDNTF. The CDR3 nucleotides read TGCGCCAGCAGCCTGGCCAACGTAGACAACACCTTC. The V gene is TRBV5-1, the J gene TRBJ1-2; the D is unclear. This CDR3 contains 12 residues. Germline loops: CDR1 SGHRS, CDR2 YFSETQ. V was trimmed by 4 bases and J by 12 bases, leaving 16 bases between them. The entire variable domain, with the rest obtained from reference TRBV5-1 and TRBJ1-2, is as follows: KAGVTQTPRYLIKTRGQQVTLSCSPISGHRSVSWYQQTPGQGLQFLFEYFSETQRNKGNFPGRFSGRQFSNSRSEMNVSTLELGDSALYLCASSLANVDNTFGSGTRLTVV.

V and J are TRBV12-3 or TRBV12-4 and TRBJ2-3, with TRBD1 matching over 10 bases. The CDR3 sequence is 14 residues long. Germline trimming cut 7 bases from V and 1 base from J; bases unmatched to any gene: 2. The CDR3 protein is CASNDRGRTDTQYF. CDR3 sequence (DNA): TGTGCCAGCAACGACAGGGGGCGCACAGATACGCAGTATTTT.

This clonotype showed up many times. This rearrangement joins TRBV7-9 to TRBJ1-4; no definite D call. Germline CDR1 is SEHNR and CDR2 is FQNEAQ (reference sequence). This CDR3 is built from 14 residues. V was trimmed by 3 bases and J by 8 bases, leaving 13 bases between them. Here the CDR3 reads CASSFGRGGEKLFF. The CDR3 coding sequence is TGTGCCAGCAGCTTCGGTCGTGGAGGCGAAAAACTGTTTTTT.

V is TRBV6-1 and J is TRBJ2-7; D unresolved. Germline CDR1 is MNHNS and CDR2 is SASEGT. The CDR3 has 12 amino acids. V was pared by 8 bases and J by 2 bases, with 10 bases between. The CDR3 protein is CASGSQPYEQYF. The CDR3 DNA follows: TGTGCCAGCGGTTCTCAGCCCTACGAGCAGTACTTC.

The chain joins TRBV20-1 to TRBJ2-5; no clear D. CDR1 is DFQATT and CDR2 is SNEGSKA in the germline V gene (reference sequence). V shed 3 bases and J shed 5 bases, with 16 bases lying between them. CDR3 length: 14 residues. CDR3 region: CSARPRIGRETQYF. The CDR3, as DNA: TGCAGTGCTAGGCCTCGGATTGGCCGGGAGACCCAGTACTTC.

The chain has TRBV7-9 and TRBJ1-1; D not certain. With 4 bases removed from V and 5 bases from J, the gap between germline ends came to 14 bases. The CDR3 has 14 amino acids. Germline assignment: CDR1 SEHNR and CDR2 FQNEAQ (reference sequence). The DNA for the CDR3 is TGTGCCAGCAGCTCCTCGCGAGTGGGTACTGAAGCTTTCTTT. The encoded protein is CASSSSRVGTEAFF.

V gene TRBV20-1 combines with J gene TRBJ2-1, with D maybe TRBD2 (6 bases). V was cut by 3 bases and J by 7 bases, with 16 bases left in between. The CDR3 is 14 residues long. Germline CDR1 DFQATT, CDR2 SNEGSKA (reference sequence). CDR3 nucleotides: TGCAGTGCTAGGGGGCTAGCGTTTAGGAATGAGCAGTTCTTC. Translated, it gives CSARGLAFRNEQFF.

The V and J genes are TRBV10-3 and TRBJ2-5, with D possibly being TRBD1 (7 bases). Germline V gene lookup returns CDR1 ENHRY and CDR2 SYGVKD. This CDR3 is 14 amino acids long. V was clipped by 8 bases and J by 1 base, with 14 bases between them. This CDR3 is CAIAGGLSQETQYF. For the CDR3, the DNA is TGTGCCATCGCAGGGGGGCTCTCCCAAGAGACCCAGTACTTC.

The V gene is TRBV27, the J gene TRBJ1-1; tentative D call: TRBD1 (5 bases). This CDR3 is 14 amino acids long. Trimming shortened V by 0 bases and J by 11 bases, and 16 bases separated the two germline ends. Germline values: CDR1 MNHEY, CDR2 SMNVEV (reference sequence). The CDR3 region has the DNA TGTGCCAGCAGTTTATCGGGGACCTCTCGGGAGGCTTTCTTT. It specifies CASSLSGTSREAFF.

The rearrangement uses TRBV7-2 and TRBJ1-5; D is possibly TRBD1 (5 bases). CDR1 is SGHTA, CDR2 FQGNSA, per germline. The CDR3 contains 13 residues. V dropped 6 bases and J dropped 4 bases, with 10 bases sitting between them. The CDR3 reads CASRRDGNQPQHF. The CDR3 DNA sequence: TGTGCCAGCAGGCGGGACGGGAATCAGCCCCAGCATTTT.

The CDR3 protein is CASSQESPYGYTF. For the CDR3, the DNA is TGCGCCAGCAGCCAAGAATCTCCCTATGGCTACACCTTC. This chain links TRBV4-1 with TRBJ1-2, with D uncertain. Trimming left V 0 bases short and J 4 bases short, with 6 bases between. The CDR3 has 13 amino acids. The germline gives CDR1 MGHRA, CDR2 YSYEKL.

The sample holds one count of this clonotype. V usage is TRBV10-2 and J usage is TRBJ2-6; no clear D. Germline values: CDR1 WSHSY, CDR2 SAAADI. V dropped 7 bases and J dropped 0 bases, with 4 bases sitting between them. The CDR3 is 13 amino acids. This chain's CDR3 is CASMHSGANVLTF. The CDR3 DNA reads as TGCGCCAGCATGCACTCTGGGGCCAACGTCCTGACTTTC.

The chain recombines TRBV6-1 with TRBJ2-3; TRBD2 aligns across 7 bases. The V gene end was trimmed by 0 bases and the J gene end by 2 bases; junction bases not matched to a gene: 11. The CDR3 loop spans 18 amino acids. Germline-derived CDR1 and CDR2 are MNHNS and SASEGT. CDR3 loop: CASSEAAWTSGITDTQYF. CDR3 nucleotides: TGTGCCAGCAGTGAAGCGGCGTGGACGAGCGGGATCACAGATACGCAGTATTTT.

The genes are TRBV7-2 and TRBJ2-4; tentatively, D is TRBD1 (6 bases). From germline, CDR1 is SGHTA and CDR2 FQGNSA. Deletions cut 8 bases from V and 1 base from J, with 18 bases between. The CDR3 covers 16 residues. The CDR3 bases are TGTGCCAGCGGCCAGACAGGTCCGGGGGCCAAAAACATTCAGTACTTC. Its translation is CASGQTGPGAKNIQYF. The full variable domain, rest sourced from reference TRBV7-2 and TRBJ2-4, is GAGVSQSPSNKVTEKGKDVELRCDPISGHTALYWYRQSLGQGLEFLIYFQGNSAPDKSGLPSDRFSAERTGGSVSTLTIQRTQQEDSAVYLCASGQTGPGAKNIQYFGAGTRLSVL.

This clonotype was recorded a few times. J is TRBJ1-2 and V is TRBV6-2 or TRBV6-3, with a tentative D call TRBD1 (5 bases). V was pared by 2 bases and J by 2 bases, with 18 bases between. The CDR3 spans 17 residues. Germline V gene data show CDR1 as MNHEY and CDR2 as SVGEGT. For the CDR3, the DNA is TGTGCCAGCAGTTACATCCCGGACATCACGGTCAACTATGGCTACACCTTC. It codes for CASSYIPDITVNYGYTF.

V is TRBV20-1 and J is TRBJ2-7; TRBD2 aligns across 10 bases. Germline assignment: CDR1 DFQATT and CDR2 SNEGSKA (reference sequence). The CDR3 sequence is 16 residues long. The junction had 8 bases not matched to a gene; V was cut back by 3 bases and J by 0 bases. DNA for the CDR3: TGCAGTGCTAGCGGTGTACTAGCGGGAATCTCCTACGAGCAGTACTTC. Protein sequence: CSASGVLAGISYEQYF.

The rearrangement links TRBV12-3 or TRBV12-4 to TRBJ2-1, with 8 bases matching TRBD2. The CDR3 totals 13 residues. Trimming cost V 9 bases and J 5 bases; bases outside gene matches: 6. CDR3: CASQREPNNEQFF. As DNA, the CDR3 is TGTGCCAGTCAGCGGGAGCCCAACAATGAGCAGTTCTTC.